This TCR beta chain was found in a study of T cells in Graves' hyperthyroidism and ophthalmopathy. In germline, CDR1 is SGDLS, CDR2 YYNGEE. This CDR3 has 18 amino acids. A remark on this clonotype: Mismatch with germline at one junction end may stem from a read error.

The cohort's ophthalmopathy patients, a group with duration under 3 months, had a Clinical Activity Score of at least 3 and a NOSPECS grade of at least 4. Together with thyroid ultrasound, orbital computed tomography, serum thyroxine and TRAb, clinical symptoms were used for diagnoses. Using RNA transcripts as the source, TCR beta CDR3 regions were amplified. First-round RT-PCR targeting the TCR CDR3 was performed with the HTBI primer set. TCRdb reprocessed the multiplex PCR reads via MiXCR and lists one record per CDR3 protein. The sample consists of about half a million distinct CDR3 sequences, 22% of them appearing once.

The V gene is TRBV9, the J gene TRBJ2-3; D not certain. This receptor was obtained from a woman in her seventies with Graves' ophthalmopathy. The sequenced material came from blood. The CDR3 DNA is TGCGCCAGCAGCCAAGATGGTAGACGGGTAGACTTCACAGATACGCAGTATTTT. Its translation: CASSQDGRRVDFTDTQYF.